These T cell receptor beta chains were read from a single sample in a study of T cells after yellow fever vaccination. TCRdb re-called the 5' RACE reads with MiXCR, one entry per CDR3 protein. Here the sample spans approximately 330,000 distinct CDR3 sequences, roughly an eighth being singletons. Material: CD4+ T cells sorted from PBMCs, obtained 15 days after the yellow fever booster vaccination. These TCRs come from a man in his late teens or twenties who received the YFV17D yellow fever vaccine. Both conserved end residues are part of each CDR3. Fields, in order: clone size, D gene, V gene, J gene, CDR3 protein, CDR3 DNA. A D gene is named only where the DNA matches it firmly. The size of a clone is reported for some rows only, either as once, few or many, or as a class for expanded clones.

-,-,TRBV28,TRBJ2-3,CASSFGPEFRRLDTQYF,TGTGCCAGCAGTTTTGGCCCCGAATTTAGGCGGCTAGATACGCAGTATTTT
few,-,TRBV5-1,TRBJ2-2,CANQESANTGELFF,TGCGCCAACCAGGAATCCGCGAACACCGGGGAGCTGTTTTTT
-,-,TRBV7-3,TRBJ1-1,CASSLSRAENTEAFF,TGTGCCAGCAGCTTAAGTAGGGCCGAGAACACTGAAGCTTTCTTT
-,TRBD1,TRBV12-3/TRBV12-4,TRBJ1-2,CASSRQGAFGYTF,TGTGCCAGCAGCAGACAGGGGGCATTCGGCTACACCTTC
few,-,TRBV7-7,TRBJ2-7,CASAVSPGGNPEQYF,TGTGCCAGCGCCGTATCTCCCGGCGGAAATCCCGAGCAGTACTTC
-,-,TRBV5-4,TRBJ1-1,CASSGPGREAFF,TGTGCCAGCAGCGGACCGGGCCGTGAAGCTTTCTTT
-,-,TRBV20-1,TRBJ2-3,CSARGGSADTQYF,TGCAGTGCTAGAGGGGGGTCCGCAGATACGCAGTATTTT
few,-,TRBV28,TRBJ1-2,CASSVAGAGKKMGYTF,TGTGCCAGCAGTGTCGCTGGGGCAGGGAAAAAGATGGGCTACACCTTC
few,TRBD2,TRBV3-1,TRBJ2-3,CASARLAGAGDTQYF,TGTGCCAGCGCGCGACTAGCGGGGGCCGGCGATACGCAGTATTTT
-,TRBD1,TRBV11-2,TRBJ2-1,CASSLRDRAEQFF,TGTGCCAGCAGCTTACGGGACAGGGCTGAGCAGTTCTTC
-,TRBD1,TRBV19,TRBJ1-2,CASRAPGQPYGYTF,TGTGCCAGTAGGGCCCCGGGACAGCCTTATGGCTACACCTTC
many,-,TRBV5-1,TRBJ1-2,CASSVLFGGGYTF,TGCGCCAGCAGTGTTTTATTTGGTGGTGGCTACACCTTC
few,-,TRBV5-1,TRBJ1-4,CASSLSNEKLFF,TGCGCCAGCAGCTTGAGTAATGAAAAACTGTTTTTT
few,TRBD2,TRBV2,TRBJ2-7,CASSEQAGGIFDEQYF,TGTGCCAGCAGTGAACAAGCGGGGGGTATCTTTGACGAGCAGTACTTC
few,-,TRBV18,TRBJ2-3,CASSPPPSTDTQYF,TGTGCCAGCTCACCACCGCCTAGCACAGATACGCAGTATTTT
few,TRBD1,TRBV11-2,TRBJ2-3,CASSPRRTGGTDTQYF,TGTGCCAGCAGCCCCAGACGGACAGGGGGGACAGATACGCAGTATTTT
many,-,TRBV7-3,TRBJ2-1,CASSPRGSYNEQFF,TGTGCCAGCAGCCCCCGGGGGTCCTACAATGAGCAGTTCTTC
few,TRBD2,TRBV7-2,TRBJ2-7,CASSSYPTSGGGYF,TGTGCCAGCAGCTCCTACCCGACTAGCGGGGGGGGTTACTTC
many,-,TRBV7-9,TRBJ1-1,CASSSVGNTEAFF,TGTGCCAGCAGCTCTGTGGGGAACACTGAAGCTTTCTTT
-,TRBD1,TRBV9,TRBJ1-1,CASSVAGQSTEAFF,TGTGCCAGCAGCGTAGCGGGACAGAGTACTGAAGCTTTCTTT
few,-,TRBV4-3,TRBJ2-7,CASSQVLRAYEQYF,TGCGCCAGCAGCCAAGTTCTAAGGGCCTACGAGCAGTACTTC
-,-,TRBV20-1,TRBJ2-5,CSGRGRDQETQYF,TGCAGTGGCCGAGGCCGGGACCAAGAGACCCAGTACTTC
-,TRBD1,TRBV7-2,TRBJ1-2,CASSVDREFTF,TGTGCCAGCAGCGTAGACAGGGAATTCACCTTC
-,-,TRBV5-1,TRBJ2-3,CASSLGGGPPEDTQYF,TGCGCCAGCAGCTTGGGGGGGGGGCCCCCCGAAGATACGCAGTATTTT
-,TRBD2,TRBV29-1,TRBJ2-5,CSVAAGPQETQYF,TGCAGCGTTGCAGCGGGGCCCCAAGAGACCCAGTACTTC
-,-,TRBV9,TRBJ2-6,CASSARGASGANVLTF,TGTGCCAGCAGCGCCCGTGGGGCCTCTGGGGCCAACGTCCTGACTTTC
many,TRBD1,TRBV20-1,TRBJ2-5,CSALGQMETQYF,TGCAGTGCCCTGGGACAGATGGAGACCCAGTACTTC
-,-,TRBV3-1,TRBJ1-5,CASSQSTVSNQPQHF,TGTGCCAGCAGCCAATCGACAGTTAGCAATCAGCCCCAGCATTTT
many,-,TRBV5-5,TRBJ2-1,CASSKLRGLSYNEQFF,TGTGCCAGCAGCAAGCTGAGGGGGTTATCCTACAATGAGCAGTTCTTC
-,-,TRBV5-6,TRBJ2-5,CASSLVLGETQYF,TGTGCCAGCAGCTTGGTTTTGGGGGAGACCCAGTACTTC
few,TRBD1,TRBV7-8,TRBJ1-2,CASSAGPQGAYGYTF,TGTGCCAGCAGCGCGGGACCACAGGGGGCCTATGGCTACACCTTC
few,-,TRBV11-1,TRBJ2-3,CASNPSSFTDTQYF,TGTGCCAGCAACCCTTCTAGCTTCACAGATACGCAGTATTTT
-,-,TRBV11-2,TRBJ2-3,CASSPRRGIRFTDTQYF,TGTGCCAGCAGCCCCCGGCGAGGTATTCGCTTCACAGATACGCAGTATTTT
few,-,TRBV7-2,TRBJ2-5,CASSFSRGAETQYF,TGTGCCAGCAGCTTTTCCCGGGGCGCGGAGACCCAGTACTTC
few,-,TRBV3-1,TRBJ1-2,CASSQARGMIDYGYTF,TGTGCCAGCAGCCAAGCTAGGGGCATGATTGACTATGGCTACACCTTC
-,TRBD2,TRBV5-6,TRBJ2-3,CASTFNGGASGDTQYF,TGTGCCAGCACCTTTAACGGGGGGGCCTCGGGAGATACGCAGTATTTT
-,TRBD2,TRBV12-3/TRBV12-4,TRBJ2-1,CASSRLAEFF,TGTGCCAGCAGTAGACTAGCGGAGTTCTTC
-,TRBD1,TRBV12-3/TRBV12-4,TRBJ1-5,CASSLGGIGQGFQPQHF,TGTGCCAGCAGTTTAGGGGGCATAGGACAGGGGTTTCAGCCCCAGCATTTT
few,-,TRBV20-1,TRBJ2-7,CSANSGASYEQYF,TGCAGTGCGAACTCAGGGGCGTCCTACGAGCAGTACTTC
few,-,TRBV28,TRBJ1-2,CASRTGPSYGYTF,TGTGCCAGCAGGACAGGTCCCTCCTATGGCTACACCTTC
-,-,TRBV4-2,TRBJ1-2,CASSQDGWTDGYTF,TGTGCCAGCAGCCAAGATGGATGGACTGACGGCTACACCTTC
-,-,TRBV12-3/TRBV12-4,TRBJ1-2,CASSFNSQNYGYTF,TGTGCCAGCAGTTTCAACAGCCAGAACTATGGCTACACCTTC
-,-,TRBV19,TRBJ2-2,CASRLRASTEGGTGELFF,TGTGCCAGTAGGCTTCGGGCAAGTACAGAGGGGGGCACCGGGGAGCTGTTTTTT
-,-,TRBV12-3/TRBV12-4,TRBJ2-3,CASSLTGRMADTQYF,TGTGCCAGCAGTTTAACGGGACGGATGGCAGATACGCAGTATTTT
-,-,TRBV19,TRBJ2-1,CASSIGSSYNEQFF,TGTGCCAGTAGTATTGGAAGCTCCTACAATGAGCAGTTCTTC
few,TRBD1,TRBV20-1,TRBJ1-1,CSVDPRQGNTEAFF,TGCAGTGTCGACCCTAGACAGGGGAACACTGAAGCTTTCTTT
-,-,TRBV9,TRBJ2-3,CASSVSWSHLTDTQYF,TGTGCCAGCAGCGTAAGTTGGAGCCACCTCACAGATACGCAGTATTTT
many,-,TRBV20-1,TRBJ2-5,CSARVEGAAGTQYF,TGCAGTGCTAGAGTCGAAGGGGCAGCAGGGACCCAGTACTTC